The 27 T cell receptor beta chains below were found in one sample sequenced in a study of blood T cell repertoires in COVID-19. Data came from immunoSEQ multiplex PCR; TCRdb stores just in-frame clones and leaves some out. The sample holds 400,000 to 500,000 clones, approximately 88% seen once. The specimen was PBMCs or T cells enriched from blood (not recorded which). The source is a woman between 40 and 55 years old who had recovered from COVID-19.

DNA of the CDR3: TGTGCCAGTAGTCCGGGGACAGTCTCCTACGAGCAGTACTTC. This encodes CASSPGTVSYEQYF. The rearrangement links TRBV19 to TRBJ2-7; TRBD1 matches at 7 bases. V shed 5 bases and J 0 bases; nucleotides not matched to a gene: 4. Germline-derived CDR1 and CDR2 are LNHDA and SQIVND (reference sequence). The CDR3 runs 14 residues.

The J gene is TRBJ2-7, the V gene TRBV7-9; 8 nucleotides match TRBD1. Unmatched junction bases numbered 7, after V lost 0 bases and J lost 3 bases. There are 16 residues in the CDR3. In germline, CDR1 is SEHNR, CDR2 FQNEAQ (reference sequence). The CDR3 DNA reads as TGTGCCAGCAGCTTAGCGTTACAGACAGGGGTCTACGAGCAGTACTTC. Translation: CASSLALQTGVYEQYF.

In this sample, this clone turned up once. The rearrangement links TRBV30 to TRBJ2-6; D is perhaps TRBD1 (5 bases). The CDR3 has 15 residues. The V and J ends lost 5 bases and 2 bases respectively, with 13 bases between them. Germline V gene lookup returns CDR1 GTSNPN and CDR2 SVGIG (reference sequence). CDR3 DNA sequence: TGTGCCTGGGACCTCAGGGAAACTGGGGCCAACGTCCTGACTTTC. Its protein is CAWDLRETGANVLTF.

The chain uses TRBV5-6 and TRBJ2-7, with a tentative D call TRBD2 (7 bases). V was pared by 3 bases and J by 2 bases, with 21 bases between. CDR3 size: 17 residues. Germline V gene data show CDR1 as SGHDT and CDR2 as YYEEEE. CDR3 DNA sequence: TGTGCCAGCAGCTCTCTTGAAGGGGGAGGGAATCCCTACGAGCAGTACTTC. Residues: CASSSLEGGGNPYEQYF.

The chain joins TRBV5-1 to TRBJ1-4; tentative D call: TRBD1 (6 bases). Germline CDR1 and CDR2: SGHRS and YFSETQ. The V gene lost 0 bases and the J gene lost 4 bases, with 10 bases spanning the gap. This CDR3 has 15 amino acids. DNA for the CDR3: TGCGCCAGCAGCTTGGAGGGGGAGCATAATGAAAAACTGTTTTTT. Its protein is CASSLEGEHNEKLFF.

This clone was seen ten or more times. This rearrangement joins TRBV23-1 to TRBJ1-2, with no clear D. TRBV23-1 is recorded as an ORF, its role being uncertain. This CDR3 is built from 14 residues. Trimming removed 0 bases from V and 2 bases from J, with 7 bases in between. CDR3 sequence reads: CASSQSGVNYGYTF. CDR3 DNA: TGCGCCAGCAGTCAATCCGGGGTAAACTATGGCTACACCTTC.

CDR3 protein: CASSSDRAYYGYTF. The CDR3 DNA is TGTGCCAGCAGTTCGGACAGGGCTTACTATGGCTACACCTTC. V and J are TRBV6-2 or TRBV6-3 and TRBJ1-2, with 8 nucleotides matching TRBD1. The V gene's germline CDR1 is MNHEY and CDR2 SVGEGT. V trimming: 4 bases; J trimming: 3 bases; junction bases outside the gene matches: 4. This CDR3 region has 14 residues.

This rearrangement joins TRBV7-2 to TRBJ2-1; TRBD1 agrees at 7 bases. The CDR3 is 13 amino acids. Per the germline V gene, CDR1 is SGHTA and CDR2 is FQGNSA. The J segment lost 12 bases and the V segment lost 4 bases, leaving 9 bases of the junction unmatched. The CDR3: CASSSRGQQLQFF. For the CDR3, the DNA is TGTGCCAGCAGCTCACGGGGACAGCAATTGCAGTTCTTC.

This clone was seen once. Other nucleotide sequences from this sample produce the same CDR3. The V and J genes are TRBV7-6 and TRBJ1-1; 7 bases are shared with TRBD1. This CDR3 has 15 residues. The V gene's germline CDR1 is SGHVS and CDR2 FNYEAQ. Germline trimming cut 4 bases from V and 0 bases from J; bases unmatched to any gene: 5. The CDR3, as DNA: TGTGCCAGCAGCTCGAGACAGGGCATGAACACTGAAGCTTTCTTT. Translating it yields CASSSRQGMNTEAFF.

This rearrangement joins TRBV5-1 to TRBJ1-3; D is uncertain. Germline lookup yields CDR1 SGHRS and CDR2 YFSETQ. Trimming pared 4 bases from V and 0 bases from J, leaving 14 bases between. The CDR3 consists of 16 residues. CDR3 in DNA: TGCGCCAGCAGCCTTAATGCGGGTGGCTCTGGAAACACCATATATTTT. This codes for CASSLNAGGSGNTIYF.

This clone was picked up one time. The gene calls are TRBV4-1 and TRBJ2-5; 8 positions match TRBD2. The germline V gene encodes CDR1 MGHRA and CDR2 YSYEKL. V trimming: 1 base; J trimming: 5 bases; junction bases outside the gene matches: 6. The CDR3 is 15 residues long. The CDR3 spells CASSQAGGPGETQYF. The CDR3 bases are TGCGCCAGCAGCCAAGCGGGAGGGCCTGGTGAGACCCAGTACTTC.

The chain joins TRBV9 to TRBJ2-2; D may be TRBD2 (6 bases). Germline values: CDR1 SGDLS, CDR2 YYNGEE. CDR3 length equals 15 residues. V lost 4 bases and J 5 bases, leaving 15 bases between the germline ends. The DNA of the CDR3 is TGTGCCAGCAGCCCTGGGTCGGGGGAGACCGGGGAGCTGTTTTTT. Translation gives CASSPGSGETGELFF.

V is TRBV5-4 and J is TRBJ2-5, with TRBD1 identical over 10 bases. The CDR3 is 14 residues long. Germline CDR1 and CDR2: SGHNT and YYREEE (reference sequence). The J segment lost 5 bases and the V segment lost 4 bases, leaving 5 bases of the junction unmatched. CDR3 sequence (DNA): TGTGCCAGCAGCGGGACAGGGGAAGGGGAGACCCAGTACTTC. Amino acid sequence: CASSGTGEGETQYF.

The CDR3 nucleotides read TGCGCCAGCAGCCAAGAAACTAGCGGGAGGTCTAGGGATACGCAGTATTTT. Its translation is CASSQETSGRSRDTQYF. The chain joins TRBV4-3 to TRBJ2-3; TRBD2 agrees at 12 bases. The V and J ends lost 0 bases and 6 bases, in that order; junction bases with no gene match: 7. The CDR3 runs to 17 residues. From germline, CDR1 is LGHNA and CDR2 YSLEER.

This chain uses TRBV11-3 with TRBJ2-1, with TRBD2 matching 13 bases. This CDR3 is built from 20 residues. Looked up from germline, CDR1 is SGHNT and CDR2 is YENEEA. The V segment lost 3 bases and the J segment 5 bases; nucleotides outside the gene matches: 16. CDR3 nucleotides: TGTGCCAGCAGCTTTCGGGGACTAGCGGGACTTACAATTAGGGACAATGAGCAGTTCTTC. Residues: CASSFRGLAGLTIRDNEQFF. Supplemented by reference TRBV11-3 and TRBJ2-1, the full variable domain reads EAGVVQSPRYKIIEKKQPVAFWCNPISGHNTLYWYLQNLGQGPELLIRYENEEAVDDSQLPKDRFSAERLKGVDSTLKIQPAELGDSAVYLCASSFRGLAGLTIRDNEQFFGPGTRLTVL.

This clone was seen a handful of times. CDR3 sequence: CASSSTTSGPQQFF. CDR3 nucleotide sequence: TGCGCCAGCAGCTCCACGACTAGCGGGCCCCAACAGTTCTTC. The chain recombines TRBV5-1 with TRBJ2-1; 10 bases are shared with TRBD2. J lost 13 bases, V lost 3 bases, and 10 bases had no gene match. The length of the CDR3 is 14 residues. The germline V gene has CDR1 SGHRS and CDR2 YFSETQ.

The rearrangement joins TRBV5-6 to TRBJ2-6; 7 bases fit TRBD1. The length of the CDR3 is 13 residues. The V and J ends lost 8 bases and 2 bases, in that order; junction bases with no gene match: 1. Germline V lookup: CDR1 SGHDT, CDR2 YYEEEE. CDR3 sequence: CASTGAGANVLTF. The CDR3 DNA reads TGTGCCAGTACAGGGGCTGGGGCCAACGTCCTGACTTTC.

The V gene is TRBV7-2, the J gene TRBJ2-7; 10 bases agree with TRBD2. This CDR3 has 17 amino acids. Trimming removed 2 bases from V and 2 bases from J; junction bases left unmatched: 9. Germline CDR1 is SGHTA and CDR2 is FQGNSA. The CDR3 loop is CASSLRGGLATTYEQYF. The CDR3 DNA sequence: TGTGCCAGCAGCTTAAGAGGGGGACTAGCGACGACCTACGAGCAGTACTTC.

This chain links TRBV24-1 with TRBJ2-3, with D hard to call. Between the trimmed V and J ends, which lost 4 bases and 2 bases, there was a span of 15 bases. The CDR3 is 16 amino acids. CDR1 and CDR2 from the germline V gene are KGHDR and SFDVKD. CDR3 DNA: TGTGCCACCAGTGAGCGAGCCGGGTCACCCACAGATACGCAGTATTTT. Its protein product is CATSERAGSPTDTQYF.

J is TRBJ1-5 and V is TRBV7-2; D is possibly TRBD1 (5 bases). Germline V CDR1 and CDR2: SGHTA, FQGNSA. The CDR3 sequence is 15 residues long. V was pared by 0 bases and J by 2 bases, with 8 bases between. CDR3 amino acids: CASSLAPTGNQPQHF. The DNA for the CDR3 is TGTGCCAGCAGCTTAGCGCCGACAGGCAATCAGCCCCAGCATTTT.

The chain carries TRBV6-5 and TRBJ1-1; 8 bases map to TRBD1. Trimming at V came to 5 bases and at J to 4 bases, leaving 6 bases not matched to a gene. In germline, CDR1 is MNHEY, CDR2 SVGAGI. The CDR3 covers 14 residues. The CDR3 sequence: CASSTDRGITEAFF. The CDR3 nucleotides read TGTGCCAGCAGTACCGACAGGGGTATCACTGAAGCTTTCTTT.

The chain has TRBV11-2 and TRBJ1-2; D uncertain. The CDR3 has 16 amino acids. Trimming stripped 5 bases from V and 8 bases from J, with 24 bases between. Germline values: CDR1 SGHAT, CDR2 FQNNGV. The CDR3 region has the DNA TGTGCCAGCAGCGCACAAGGACGGTCAACTGGAGGGGGCTACACCTTC. As protein: CASSAQGRSTGGGYTF.

CDR3 in amino acids: CASSTSGELFF. DNA of the CDR3: TGTGCCAGCAGTACATCCGGGGAGCTGTTTTTT. The rearrangement links TRBV6-5 to TRBJ2-2; D not resolved. The CDR3 runs 11 residues. V was clipped by 5 bases and J by 6 bases, with 4 bases between them. Germline V gene sequence: CDR1 MNHEY, CDR2 SVGAGI.

The V gene is TRBV25-1, the J gene TRBJ1-1; D gene ambiguous. CDR3 size: 14 residues. Deletions cut 3 bases from V and 2 bases from J, with 10 bases between. Germline V gene lookup returns CDR1 MGHDK and CDR2 SYGVNS. The CDR3 DNA is TGTGCCAGCAGTGAGACTAATTTTAACACTGAAGCTTTCTTT. Residues: CASSETNFNTEAFF.

The chain carries TRBV6-4 and TRBJ1-6; a possible D gene is TRBD1 (5 bases). Trimming cost V 0 bases and J 14 bases, with 14 bases left between them. Germline V CDR1 and CDR2: MRHNA, SNTAGT. The CDR3 is made up of 14 amino acids. The chain's CDR3 is CASSDSKWDSTLHF. For the CDR3, the DNA is TGTGCCAGCAGTGACTCGAAATGGGACTCTACCCTCCACTTT.

The chain combines TRBV21-1 with TRBJ2-5; TRBD2, as called in the table, went unchecked against the DNA. TRBV21-1 represents a pseudogene. This CDR3 spans 11 amino acids. The CDR3 DNA reads TGTGCCAGCAGCCCCGGGGAGACCCAGTACTTC. It codes for CASSPGETQYF.

The gene calls are TRBV5-4 and TRBJ2-3, with D hard to call. There are 12 residues in the CDR3. V was shortened by 1 base and J by 6 bases, with 6 bases between the two germline ends. Germline V gene data show CDR1 as SGHNT and CDR2 as YYREEE (reference sequence). This chain's CDR3 is CASSLIPDTQYF. In DNA, the CDR3 is TGTGCCAGCAGCTTGATCCCTGATACGCAGTATTTT.